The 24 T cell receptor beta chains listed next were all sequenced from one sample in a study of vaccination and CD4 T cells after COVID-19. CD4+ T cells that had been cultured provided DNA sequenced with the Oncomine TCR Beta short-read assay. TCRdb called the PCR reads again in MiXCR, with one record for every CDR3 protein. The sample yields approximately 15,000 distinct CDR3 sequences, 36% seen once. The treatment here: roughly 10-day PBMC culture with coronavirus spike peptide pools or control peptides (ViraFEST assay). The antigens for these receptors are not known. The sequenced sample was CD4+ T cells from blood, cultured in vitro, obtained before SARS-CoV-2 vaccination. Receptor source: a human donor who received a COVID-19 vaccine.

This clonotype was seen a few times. The CDR3 is CASSEPAGGRLQETQYF. CDR3 nucleotides: TGTGCCAGCAGTGAACCAGCGGGGGGCCGTCTTCAAGAGACCCAGTACTTC. The chain employs TRBV25-1 and TRBJ2-5, with 9 nucleotides matching TRBD2. Unmatched junction bases numbered 9, after V lost 2 bases and J lost 2 bases. CDR1 and CDR2 from the germline V gene are MGHDK and SYGVNS. The CDR3 is 17 amino acids. Complete variable domain (other parts from reference TRBV25-1 and TRBJ2-5): EADIYQTPRYLVIGTGKKITLECSQTMGHDKMYWYQQDPGMELHLIHYSYGVNSTEKGDLSSESTVSRIRTEHFPLTLESARPSHTSQYLCASSEPAGGRLQETQYFGPGTRLLVL.

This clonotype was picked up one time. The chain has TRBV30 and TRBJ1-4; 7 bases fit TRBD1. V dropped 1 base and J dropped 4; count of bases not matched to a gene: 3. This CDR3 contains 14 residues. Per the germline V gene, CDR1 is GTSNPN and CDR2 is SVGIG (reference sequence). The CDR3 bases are TGTGCCTGGAGTGGGGACAGTGTTAATGAAAAACTGTTTTTT. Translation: CAWSGDSVNEKLFF.

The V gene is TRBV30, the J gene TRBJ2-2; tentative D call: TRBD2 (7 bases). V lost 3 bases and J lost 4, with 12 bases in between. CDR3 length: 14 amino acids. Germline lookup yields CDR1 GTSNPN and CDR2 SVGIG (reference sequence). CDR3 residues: CAWRGGAGTGELFF. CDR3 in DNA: TGTGCCTGGAGGGGGGGGGCAGGCACCGGGGAGCTGTTTTTT.

The CDR3 loop is CASGGRTTTNEKLFF. The CDR3 bases are TGTGCCAGCGGTGGGCGGACGACAACTAATGAAAAACTGTTTTTT. This chain joins TRBV2 and TRBJ1-4; D unclear. V gave up 8 bases and J gave up 0 bases, with 13 bases separating them. CDR1 is SNHLY and CDR2 is FYNNEI in the germline V gene. The CDR3 spans 15 residues.

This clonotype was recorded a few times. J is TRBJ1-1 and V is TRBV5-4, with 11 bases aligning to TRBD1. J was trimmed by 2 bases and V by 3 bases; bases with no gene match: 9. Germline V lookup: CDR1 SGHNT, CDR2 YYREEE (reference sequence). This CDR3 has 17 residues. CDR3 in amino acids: CASSSGGQGGINTEAFF. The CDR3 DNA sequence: TGTGCCAGCAGCTCGGGGGGACAGGGGGGGATCAACACTGAAGCTTTCTTT. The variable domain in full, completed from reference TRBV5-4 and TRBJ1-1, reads ETGVTQSPTHLIKTRGQQVTLRCSSQSGHNTVSWYQQALGQGPQFIFQYYREEENGRGNFPPRFSGLQFPNYSSELNVNALELDDSALYLCASSSGGQGGINTEAFFGQGTRLTVV.

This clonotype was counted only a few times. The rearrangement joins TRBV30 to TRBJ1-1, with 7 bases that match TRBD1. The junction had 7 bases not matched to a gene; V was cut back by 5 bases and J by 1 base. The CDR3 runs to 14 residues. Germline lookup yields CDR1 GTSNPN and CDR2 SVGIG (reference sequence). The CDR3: CAWGTGQRNTEAFF. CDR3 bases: TGTGCCTGGGGAACGGGACAGAGGAACACTGAAGCTTTCTTT.

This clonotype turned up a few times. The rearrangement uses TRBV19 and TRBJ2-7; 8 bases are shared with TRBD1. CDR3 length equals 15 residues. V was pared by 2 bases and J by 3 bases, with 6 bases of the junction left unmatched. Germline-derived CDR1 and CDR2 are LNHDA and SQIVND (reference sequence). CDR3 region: CASSIQAGGYYEQYF. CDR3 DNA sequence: TGTGCCAGTAGTATACAGGCAGGGGGCTACTACGAGCAGTACTTC.

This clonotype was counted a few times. The CDR3 nucleotides read TGTGCCAGTTGGCACTACGGGGGGGCGGACTATGGCTACACCTTC. Its protein is CASWHYGGADYGYTF. The chain combines TRBV5-6 with TRBJ1-2; possibly TRBD1 for D (6 bases). The germline V and J ends were trimmed by 8 bases and 3 bases, with 20 bases remaining between them. In germline, CDR1 is SGHDT, CDR2 YYEEEE. The CDR3 totals 15 residues.

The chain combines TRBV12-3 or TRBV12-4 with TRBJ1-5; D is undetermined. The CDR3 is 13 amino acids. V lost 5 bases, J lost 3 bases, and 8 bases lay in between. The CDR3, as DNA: TGTGCCAGCAGTAAAGGGATCAATCAGCCCCAGCATTTT. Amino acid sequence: CASSKGINQPQHF.

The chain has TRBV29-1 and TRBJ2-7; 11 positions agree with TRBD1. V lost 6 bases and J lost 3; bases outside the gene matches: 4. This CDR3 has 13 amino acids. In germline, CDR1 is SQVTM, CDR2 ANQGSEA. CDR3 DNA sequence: TGCAGCGTGTGGACAGGGGGCAACTACGAGCAGTACTTC. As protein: CSVWTGGNYEQYF.

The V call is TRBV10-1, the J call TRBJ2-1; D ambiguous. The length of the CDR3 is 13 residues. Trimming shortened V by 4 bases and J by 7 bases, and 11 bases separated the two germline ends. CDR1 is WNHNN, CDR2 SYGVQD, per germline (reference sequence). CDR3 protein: CASSGGSGNEQFF. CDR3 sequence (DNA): TGCGCCAGCAGTGGCGGATCTGGGAATGAGCAGTTCTTC.

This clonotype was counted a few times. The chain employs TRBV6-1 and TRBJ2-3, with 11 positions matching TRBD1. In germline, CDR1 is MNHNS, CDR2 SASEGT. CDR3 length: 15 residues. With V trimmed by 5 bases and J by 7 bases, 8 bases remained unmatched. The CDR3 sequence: CASSPWGQGGYTQYF. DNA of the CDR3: TGTGCCAGCAGTCCATGGGGACAGGGGGGGTATACGCAGTATTTT.

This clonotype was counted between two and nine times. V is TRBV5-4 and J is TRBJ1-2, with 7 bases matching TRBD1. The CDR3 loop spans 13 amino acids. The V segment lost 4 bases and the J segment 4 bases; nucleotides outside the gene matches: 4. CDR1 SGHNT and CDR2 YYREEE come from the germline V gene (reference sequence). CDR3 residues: CASSPGQTYGYTF. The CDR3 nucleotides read TGTGCCAGCAGCCCGGGACAGACCTATGGCTACACCTTC.

CDR3 DNA sequence: TGTGCCAGCACCCCGTGGGTCGGCCTAGATAATTCACCCCTCCACTTT. Protein sequence: CASTPWVGLDNSPLHF. This chain connects TRBV6-1 to TRBJ1-6; D not certain. V shed 7 bases and J shed 5 bases, with 18 bases lying between them. The length of the CDR3 is 16 residues. Germline V gene lookup returns CDR1 MNHNS and CDR2 SASEGT.

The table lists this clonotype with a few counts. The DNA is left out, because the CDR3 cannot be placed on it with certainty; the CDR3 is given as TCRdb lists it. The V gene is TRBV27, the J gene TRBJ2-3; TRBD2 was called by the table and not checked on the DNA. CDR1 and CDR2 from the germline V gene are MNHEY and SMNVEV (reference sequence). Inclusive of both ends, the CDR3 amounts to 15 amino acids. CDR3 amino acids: CASSTSSGSTDTQYF.

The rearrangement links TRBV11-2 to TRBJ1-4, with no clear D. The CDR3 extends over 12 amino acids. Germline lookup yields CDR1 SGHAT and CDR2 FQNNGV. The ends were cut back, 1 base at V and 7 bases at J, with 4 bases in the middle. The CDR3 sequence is CASSLAGEKLFF. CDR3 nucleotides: TGTGCCAGCAGCTTAGCAGGTGAAAAACTGTTTTTT.

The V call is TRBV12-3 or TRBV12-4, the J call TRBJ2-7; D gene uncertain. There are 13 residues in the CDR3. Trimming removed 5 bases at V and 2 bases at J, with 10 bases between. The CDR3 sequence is CASSPHVTYEQYF. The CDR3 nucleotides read TGTGCCAGCAGTCCACACGTCACCTACGAGCAGTACTTC.

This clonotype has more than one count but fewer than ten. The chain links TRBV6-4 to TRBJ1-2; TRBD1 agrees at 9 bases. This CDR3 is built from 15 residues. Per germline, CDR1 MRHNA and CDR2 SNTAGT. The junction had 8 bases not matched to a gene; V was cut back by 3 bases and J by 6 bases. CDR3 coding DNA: TGTGCCAGCAGTGAGTCCGGGACAGGGATCAATGGCTACACCTTC. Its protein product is CASSESGTGINGYTF.

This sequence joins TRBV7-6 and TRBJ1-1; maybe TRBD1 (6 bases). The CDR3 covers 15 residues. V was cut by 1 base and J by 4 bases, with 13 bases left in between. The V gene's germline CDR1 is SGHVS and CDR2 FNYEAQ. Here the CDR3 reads CASSLEGRGLTEAFF. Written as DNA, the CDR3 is TGTGCCAGCAGCTTAGAGGGGCGGGGGCTCACTGAAGCTTTCTTT.

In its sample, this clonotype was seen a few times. The CDR3 loop is CASSEIQAPGAFF. CDR3 DNA: TGTGCCAGCAGTGAAATACAGGCTCCTGGAGCTTTCTTT. The chain uses TRBV2 and TRBJ1-1, with a tentative D call TRBD1 (5 bases). Trimming cost V 2 bases and J 10 bases, with 14 bases left between them. The CDR3 has 13 amino acids. Germline loops: CDR1 SNHLY, CDR2 FYNNEI.

The CDR3: CASSYSRGSSYEQYF. In nucleotides, the CDR3 is TGTGCCAGCAGTTACTCGAGAGGGAGCTCCTACGAGCAGTACTTC. The chain links TRBV6-5 to TRBJ2-7; D might be TRBD2 (5 bases). Trimming took 0 bases from V and 0 from J, leaving 9 bases between them. The length of the CDR3 is 15 residues. Germline V gene sequence: CDR1 MNHEY, CDR2 SVGAGI.

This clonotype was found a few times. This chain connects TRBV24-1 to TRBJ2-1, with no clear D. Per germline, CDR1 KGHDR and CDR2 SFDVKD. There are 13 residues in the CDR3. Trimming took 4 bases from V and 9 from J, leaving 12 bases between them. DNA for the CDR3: TGTGCCACCAGTGACCCCGGACGGCTTGAGCAGTTCTTC. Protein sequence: CATSDPGRLEQFF.

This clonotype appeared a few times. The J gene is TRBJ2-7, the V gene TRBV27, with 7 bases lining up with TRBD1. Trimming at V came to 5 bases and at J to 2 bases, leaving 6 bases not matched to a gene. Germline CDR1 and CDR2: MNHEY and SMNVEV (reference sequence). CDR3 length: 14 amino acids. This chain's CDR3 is CASSRSQGAYEQYF. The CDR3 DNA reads TGTGCCAGCAGTAGATCGCAGGGGGCCTACGAGCAGTACTTC.

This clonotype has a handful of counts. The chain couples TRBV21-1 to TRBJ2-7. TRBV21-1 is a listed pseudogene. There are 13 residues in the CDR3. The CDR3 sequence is CASFGFRTYEQYF. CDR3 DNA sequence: TGTGCCAGCTTCGGCTTTAGGACCTACGAGCAGTACTTC.